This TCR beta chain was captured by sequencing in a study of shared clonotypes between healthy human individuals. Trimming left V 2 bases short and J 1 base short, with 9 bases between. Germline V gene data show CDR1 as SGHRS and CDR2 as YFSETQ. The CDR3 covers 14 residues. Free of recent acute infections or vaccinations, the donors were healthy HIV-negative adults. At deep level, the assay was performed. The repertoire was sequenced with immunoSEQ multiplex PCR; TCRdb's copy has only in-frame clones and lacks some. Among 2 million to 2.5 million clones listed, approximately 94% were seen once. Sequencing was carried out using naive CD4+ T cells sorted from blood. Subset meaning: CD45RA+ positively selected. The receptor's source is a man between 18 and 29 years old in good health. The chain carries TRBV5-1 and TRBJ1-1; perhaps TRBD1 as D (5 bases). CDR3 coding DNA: TGCGCCAGCAGCTTACCGGACACGAACACTGAAGCTTTCTTT. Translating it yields CASSLPDTNTEAFF.